This passage covers 22 T cell receptor beta chains from one sample sequenced in a study of control samples from healthy donors and cancer patients. Clones were sequenced by immunoSEQ multiplex PCR, and TCRdb holds only the in-frame ones, with some missing. The sample comprises 100,000 to 150,000 clones, 75% to 95% of which are singletons, and almost 2.5% rests with the top ten. Source material: blood. Receptors originate from a man in his late teens or twenties in good health.

The J gene is TRBJ2-7, the V gene TRBV4-1; D gene uncertain. Germline loops: CDR1 MGHRA, CDR2 YSYEKL. The CDR3 runs to 15 residues. V was clipped by 5 bases and J by 2 bases, with 16 bases between them. The CDR3 sequence: CASSVRTIGPYEQYV. The DNA for the CDR3 is TGCGCCAGCAGCGTTCGTACGATCGGACCCTACGAGCAGTACGTC.

The chain links TRBV7-8 to TRBJ1-1; weak D call: TRBD1 (6 bases). This CDR3 spans 14 amino acids. V gave up 5 bases and J gave up 2 bases, with 12 bases separating them. Germline V gene data show CDR1 as SGHVS and CDR2 as FQNEAQ. CDR3 nucleotide sequence: TGTGCCAGCAGCCCGGACAGAGTAAACACTGAAGCTTTCTTT. Protein product: CASSPDRVNTEAFF.

This sequence joins TRBV24-1 and TRBJ1-5, with D unresolved. The germline V gene encodes CDR1 KGHDR and CDR2 SFDVKD. This CDR3 contains 14 residues. Between the trimmed V and J ends, which lost 5 bases and 5 bases, there was a span of 12 bases. The CDR3 coding sequence is TGTGCCACCAGTGCTGCGGCCTCGCATCAGCCCCAGCATTTT. This translates into CATSAAASHQPQHF.

J is TRBJ2-7 and V is TRBV10-2; 8 nucleotides align to TRBD1. Germline values: CDR1 WSHSY, CDR2 SAAADI. V shed 6 bases, J shed 3 bases, and the junction held 10 bases outside the gene matches. CDR3 length equals 15 residues. In nucleotides, the CDR3 is TGCGCCAGCAGCAACAGGGGGGAACTCCGCTACGAGCAGTACTTC. It yields the protein CASSNRGELRYEQYF.

The chain is built from TRBV18 and TRBJ1-2; 9 bases match TRBD1. Looked up from germline, CDR1 is KGHSH and CDR2 is LQKENI. Trimming cost V 2 bases and J 9 bases; bases outside gene matches: 4. The CDR3 runs 13 residues. CDR3 nucleotide sequence: TGTGCCAGCTCACCAGGACAGGGGACCAGCTACACCTTC. As protein: CASSPGQGTSYTF.

V is TRBV5-8 and J is TRBJ2-5; D is unclear. The CDR3 sequence is 15 residues long. CDR1 is SGHTS, CDR2 YDEGEE, per germline. V was shortened by 0 bases and J by 5 bases, with 14 bases between the two germline ends. This CDR3 is CASSLGRMLQETQYF. In DNA form, the CDR3 reads TGTGCCAGCAGCTTGGGACGGATGCTGCAGGAGACCCAGTACTTC.

This clone showed up just a few times. The rearrangement uses TRBV30 and TRBJ2-2; D is undetermined. This CDR3 comprises 13 residues. V dropped 8 bases and J dropped 11 bases, with 21 bases sitting between them. Germline V gives CDR1 GTSNPN, CDR2 SVGIG (reference sequence). The CDR3 DNA sequence: TGTGCCCGGTCGACCATTGTCCTGGGAGAGCTGTTTTTT. Residues: CARSTIVLGELFF.

Written as DNA, the CDR3 is TGTGCCAGCAGCTTAGTAGGAGGGCAGGGGGAGACTGAAGCTTTCTTT. This sequence encodes CASSLVGGQGETEAFF. The chain has TRBV11-2 and TRBJ1-1, with 7 bases identical to TRBD1. Germline-derived CDR1 and CDR2 are SGHAT and FQNNGV. The CDR3 is 16 residues long. With 1 base clipped from V and 5 bases from J, the junction kept 10 bases outside the gene matches.

The chain is built from TRBV28 and TRBJ1-1; TRBD1 matches 8 bases. Germline CDR1 and CDR2: MDHEN and SYDVKM. Trimming took 5 bases from V and 6 from J; bases not matched to a gene: 8. This CDR3 is built from 14 residues. The CDR3 sequence: CASSVKQGEAEAFF. As DNA, the CDR3 is TGTGCCAGCAGTGTAAAACAGGGGGAGGCTGAAGCTTTCTTT. Based on the CDR3 plus reference TRBV28 and TRBJ1-1, the full variable domain is DVKVTQSSRYLVKRTGEKVFLECVQDMDHENMFWYRQDPGLGLRLIYFSYDVKMKEKGDIPEGYSVSREKKERFSLILESASTNQTSMYLCASSVKQGEAEAFFGQGTRLTVV.

This chain connects TRBV11-3 to TRBJ1-4; 12 bases agree with TRBD1. V shed 4 bases, J shed 0 bases, and the junction held 12 bases outside the gene matches. This CDR3 region has 20 residues. Germline lookup yields CDR1 SGHNT and CDR2 YENEEA. The CDR3 spells CASSSPKGQGATPTNEKLFF. For the CDR3, the DNA is TGTGCCAGCAGCTCTCCCAAGGGACAGGGGGCCACCCCAACTAATGAAAAACTGTTTTTT.

This chain uses TRBV9 with TRBJ1-5; weak D call: TRBD1 (6 bases). The germline V gene encodes CDR1 SGDLS and CDR2 YYNGEE. The CDR3 covers 17 residues. V lost 0 bases and J lost 2, with 15 bases in between. CDR3 nucleotide sequence: TGTGCCAGCAGCGTAGGAGGGGGGGATTGGGGCAATCAGCCCCAGCATTTT. Its protein product is CASSVGGGDWGNQPQHF.

The J gene is TRBJ2-1, the V gene TRBV6-5, with 7 nucleotides matching TRBD1. Germline V CDR1 and CDR2: MNHEY, SVGAGI. The CDR3 is 13 amino acids. V lost 6 bases to trimming and J lost 4 bases; unmatched junction nucleotides: 3. The CDR3 nucleotides are TGTGCCAGCAGCCGGGACAGTTACAATGAGCAGTTCTTC. Its translation: CASSRDSYNEQFF.

Remarks on this clone: The sample contains more than one DNA sequence encoding this CDR3. The J gene is TRBJ2-1, the V gene TRBV2, with a tentative D call TRBD2 (6 bases). Germline V CDR1 and CDR2: SNHLY, FYNNEI. V gave up 2 bases and J gave up 10 bases, with 15 bases separating them. The CDR3 has 14 residues. The CDR3 sequence: CASSENQAGLEQFF. CDR3 in DNA: TGTGCCAGCAGTGAAAATCAGGCGGGACTCGAGCAGTTCTTC.

V gene TRBV27 combines with J gene TRBJ1-3; D unresolved. The CDR3 runs to 15 residues. Trimming took off 0 bases at V and 7 bases at J, with 13 bases between the two ends. Looked up from germline, CDR1 is MNHEY and CDR2 is SMNVEV (reference sequence). The CDR3 spells CASSLSSSRENTIYF. DNA of the CDR3: TGTGCCAGCAGTTTATCTAGCAGCCGGGAGAACACCATATATTTT.

The rearrangement uses TRBV4-3 and TRBJ2-1, with 9 bases lining up with TRBD2. Per germline, CDR1 LGHNA and CDR2 YSLEER. The trim removed 1 base at V and 5 bases at J, leaving 6 bases unmatched. The CDR3 covers 16 residues. CDR3 sequence (DNA): TGCGCCAGCAGCCAAGCCGGTGCGGGAGGGAACAATGAGCAGTTCTTC. This sequence encodes CASSQAGAGGNNEQFF.

J is TRBJ2-1 and V is TRBV6-2 or TRBV6-3, with 7 bases identical to TRBD2. Germline V gene sequence: CDR1 MNHEY, CDR2 SVGEGT. The V segment lost 5 bases and the J segment 0 bases; nucleotides outside the gene matches: 10. This CDR3 contains 17 residues. CDR3 DNA: TGTGCCAGCAGTACCACTAGCGTCCTTGGCTCCTACAATGAGCAGTTCTTC. This codes for CASSTTSVLGSYNEQFF.

This chain links TRBV3-1 (or the pseudogene TRBV3-2) with TRBJ2-5, with 11 nucleotides matching TRBD2. This CDR3 has 17 residues. The ends lost 1 base at V and 2 bases at J; junction bases unmatched: 6. Looked up from germline, CDR1 is LGHDT and CDR2 is YNNKEL (reference sequence). The CDR3 DNA is TGTGCCAGCAGCCAAGGACTCGGGACTAGCGGACAAGAGACCCAGTACTTC. Translation gives CASSQGLGTSGQETQYF.

The rearrangement links TRBV5-1 to TRBJ1-1; D gene uncertain. The CDR3 covers 13 residues. Germline V CDR1 and CDR2: SGHRS, YFSETQ. Trimming shortened V by 2 bases and J by 0 bases, and 5 bases separated the two germline ends. CDR3: CASSFDLNTEAFF. Here the CDR3 DNA reads TGCGCCAGCAGCTTCGATCTGAACACTGAAGCTTTCTTT.

V is TRBV19 and J is TRBJ1-1; TRBD1 matches at 9 bases. In germline, CDR1 is LNHDA, CDR2 SQIVND (reference sequence). After removal of 5 bases from V and 3 bases from J, the junction contained 7 bases not matched to a gene. The CDR3 has 15 amino acids. CDR3 protein: CASSSLTGGDTEAFF. In DNA form, the CDR3 reads TGTGCCAGTAGTTCGCTGACAGGGGGTGACACTGAAGCTTTCTTT. Full variable domain (remainder filled in from reference TRBV19 and TRBJ1-1): DGGITQSPKYLFRKEGQNVTLSCEQNLNHDAMYWYRQDPGQGLRLIYYSQIVNDFQKGDIAEGYSVSREKKESFPLTVTSAQKNPTAFYLCASSSLTGGDTEAFFGQGTRLTVV.

V and J are TRBV5-1 and TRBJ2-1; no reliable D call. This CDR3 is 12 amino acids long. Germline-derived CDR1 and CDR2 are SGHRS and YFSETQ. V gave up 5 bases and J gave up 8 bases, with 11 bases separating them. The DNA of the CDR3 is TGCGCCAGCAGTTTATCCGCCTATGAGCAGTTCTTC. Its translation: CASSLSAYEQFF.

V usage is TRBV30 and J usage is TRBJ1-1; no reliable D call. V was shortened by 4 bases and J by 4 bases, with 10 bases between the two germline ends. CDR1 and CDR2 from the germline V gene are GTSNPN and SVGIG (reference sequence). The CDR3 has 12 amino acids. CDR3 bases: TGTGCCTGGACGAAGACACTCACTGAAGCTTTCTTT. Translation gives CAWTKTLTEAFF.

The CDR3 bases are TGTGCCAGCAGCCAAGCCCCGGGGGGCACAGATACGCAGTATTTT. Protein: CASSQAPGGTDTQYF. The chain has TRBV3-1 (or the pseudogene TRBV3-2) and TRBJ2-3, with D perhaps TRBD2 (6 bases). Per germline, CDR1 LGHDT and CDR2 YNNKEL (reference sequence). Between the trimmed V and J ends, which lost 1 base and 1 base, there was a span of 9 bases. The CDR3 runs 15 residues.